This is a list of T cell receptor beta chains from one sample in a study of prognosis after radiotherapy for stage I lung cancer. Each CDR3 protein gets one entry after TCRdb re-called the multiplex PCR reads with MiXCR. Of around 13,000 distinct CDR3 sequences listed, roughly 27% are singletons. Sequenced material: PBMCs, taken before or after stereotactic body radiation therapy (not recorded which). The receptors stem from a donor older than 45 with non-small cell lung cancer. Both conserved end residues are part of each CDR3. D genes are given only for firm matches. The size of a clone is reported for some rows only, either as once, few or many, or as a class for expanded clones.

d_call: TRBD2
j_call: TRBJ2-3
v_call: TRBV28
clone_size: medium-sized
cdr3_nt: TGTGCCAGCAGTCCCGGGACTATTAGCACAGATACGCAGTATTTT
cdr3_aa: CASSPGTISTDTQYF

d_call: NA
j_call: TRBJ1-6
v_call: TRBV7-2
clone_size: NA
cdr3_nt: TGTGCCAGCAGCTTAGCCGTCGGGGGTCCACCCCTCCACTTT
cdr3_aa: CASSLAVGGPPLHF

d_call: TRBD2
j_call: TRBJ2-5
v_call: TRBV3-1
clone_size: many
cdr3_nt: TGTGCCAGCAGCCTTACTAGCGGGATCCCAGAGACCCAGTACTTC
cdr3_aa: CASSLTSGIPETQYF

d_call: TRBD2
j_call: TRBJ2-7
v_call: TRBV28
clone_size: once
cdr3_nt: TGTGCCAGCAGTTTAGGCATCGCTGGGAGGGCTCGCGGTGGTGAGCAGTACTTC
cdr3_aa: CASSLGIAGRARGGEQYF

d_call: NA
j_call: TRBJ1-3
v_call: TRBV19
clone_size: many
cdr3_nt: TGTGCCAGTAGTTGGGGATCCGCTGGAAACACCATATATTTT
cdr3_aa: CASSWGSAGNTIYF

d_call: TRBD2
j_call: TRBJ2-3
v_call: TRBV25-1
clone_size: many
cdr3_nt: TGTGCCAGCAGTAATGTCTGGGGCGCGGGGGTGACAGATACGCAGTATTTT
cdr3_aa: CASSNVWGAGVTDTQYF

d_call: TRBD1
j_call: TRBJ2-2
v_call: TRBV24-1
clone_size: many
cdr3_nt: TGTGCCACCAGTGACCCAACCCAGGGGGCCCGCAGCACCGGGGAGCTGTTTTTT
cdr3_aa: CATSDPTQGARSTGELFF

d_call: NA
j_call: TRBJ1-2
v_call: TRBV20-1
clone_size: many
cdr3_nt: TGCAGTGCCACGAGAGACAGTGTGAACTATGGCTACACCTTC
cdr3_aa: CSATRDSVNYGYTF

d_call: TRBD1
j_call: TRBJ2-1
v_call: TRBV6-1
clone_size: medium-sized
cdr3_nt: TGTGCCAGCATCGGGACAGGGGGCGCTGGCAATGAGCAGTTCTTC
cdr3_aa: CASIGTGGAGNEQFF

d_call: NA
j_call: TRBJ2-5
v_call: TRBV27
clone_size: medium-sized
cdr3_nt: TGTGCCAGCAGAAGGGGTCAAGAGACCCAGTACTTC
cdr3_aa: CASRRGQETQYF

d_call: TRBD1
j_call: TRBJ1-1
v_call: TRBV20-1
clone_size: many
cdr3_nt: TGCAGTGCCAAAGGGGGCTACACTGAAGCTTTCTTT
cdr3_aa: CSAKGGYTEAFF

d_call: NA
j_call: TRBJ2-1
v_call: TRBV6-2/TRBV6-3
clone_size: NA
cdr3_nt: TGTGCCAGCAGTTACTCGGATAAGGGTGAGCAGTTC
cdr3_aa: CASSYSDKGEQF

d_call: TRBD1
j_call: TRBJ1-1
v_call: TRBV20-1
clone_size: many
cdr3_nt: TGCAGTGCTGGGACAGGGGTCTACACTGAAGCTTTCTTT
cdr3_aa: CSAGTGVYTEAFF

d_call: NA
j_call: TRBJ2-1
v_call: TRBV2
clone_size: many
cdr3_nt: TGTGCCAGCGCCGACGGGGCAGGGGAGCAGTTCTTC
cdr3_aa: CASADGAGEQFF

d_call: NA
j_call: TRBJ2-3
v_call: TRBV6-1
clone_size: medium-sized
cdr3_nt: TGTGCCACCTCGAAACCCCCTAGCACAGATACGCAGTATTTT
cdr3_aa: CATSKPPSTDTQYF

d_call: NA
j_call: TRBJ2-1
v_call: TRBV4-1
clone_size: many
cdr3_nt: TGCGCCAGCAGCCACATACAACTTATGGCGGGACACAATAACAATGAGCAGTTCTTC
cdr3_aa: CASSHIQLMAGHNNNEQFF

d_call: NA
j_call: TRBJ2-6
v_call: TRBV19
clone_size: many
cdr3_nt: TGTGCCAGTAGTACGCGCCACATCTCTGGGGCCAACGTCCTGACTTTC
cdr3_aa: CASSTRHISGANVLTF

d_call: TRBD2
j_call: TRBJ2-1
v_call: TRBV20-1
clone_size: many
cdr3_nt: TGCAGTGCTAGGCAGATAGCGGGAGGCGATGAGCAGTTCTTC
cdr3_aa: CSARQIAGGDEQFF

d_call: NA
j_call: TRBJ1-3
v_call: TRBV5-6
clone_size: many
cdr3_nt: TGTGCCAGCAGCGCCGCGATCGGGGCATCCCCTGGAAACACCATATATTTT
cdr3_aa: CASSAAIGASPGNTIYF

d_call: NA
j_call: TRBJ2-7
v_call: TRBV6-2/TRBV6-3
clone_size: medium-sized
cdr3_nt: TGTGCCAGCAGTTACTTCGGCAGGGTGGGCGAGCAGTACTTC
cdr3_aa: CASSYFGRVGEQYF

d_call: NA
j_call: TRBJ1-1
v_call: TRBV6-1
clone_size: many
cdr3_nt: TGTGCCAGCGATAATGGGCCTAACACTGAAGCTTTCTTT
cdr3_aa: CASDNGPNTEAFF

d_call: TRBD2
j_call: TRBJ2-5
v_call: TRBV15
clone_size: many
cdr3_nt: TGTGCCACCGGAAGCGGGGCCGGCCAAGAGACCCAGTACTTC
cdr3_aa: CATGSGAGQETQYF

d_call: TRBD1
j_call: TRBJ2-7
v_call: TRBV19
clone_size: NA
cdr3_nt: TGTGACAGTAGTATCTCCGGGACAGGGATCGAGCAATACTTC
cdr3_aa: CDSSISGTGIEQYF

d_call: TRBD2
j_call: TRBJ2-1
v_call: TRBV29-1
clone_size: NA
cdr3_nt: TGCAGCGTTGATCCGGGGGGTCTCTCCTGCAATGAGCAGTTCTTC
cdr3_aa: CSVDPGGLSCNEQFF

d_call: NA
j_call: TRBJ2-7
v_call: TRBV28
clone_size: NA
cdr3_nt: TGTGCCAGCAGTTTAATCCACGCAACCCTAAATTCAACCCTCCACTTC
cdr3_aa: CASSLIHATLNSTLHF

d_call: TRBD2
j_call: TRBJ2-3
v_call: TRBV20-1
clone_size: many
cdr3_nt: TGCAGTGCTAGACCCTCGCGGGGGGGCTTAGATACGCAGTATTTT
cdr3_aa: CSARPSRGGLDTQYF

d_call: NA
j_call: TRBJ1-2
v_call: TRBV9
clone_size: many
cdr3_nt: TGTGCCAGCAGCGCAAGATCAGGCGACCCCCACACCTTC
cdr3_aa: CASSARSGDPHTF

d_call: NA
j_call: TRBJ1-4
v_call: TRBV15
clone_size: many
cdr3_nt: TGTGCCACCTGGGATGGGGGCAGGGCTAATGAAAAACTGTTTTTT
cdr3_aa: CATWDGGRANEKLFF

d_call: TRBD1
j_call: TRBJ2-1
v_call: TRBV15
clone_size: NA
cdr3_nt: TGTGCCACAAGTGGCAGGGGGAACCGTGACGAGCAGTTCTTC
cdr3_aa: CATSGRGNRDEQFF

d_call: NA
j_call: TRBJ2-2
v_call: TRBV6-2/TRBV6-3
clone_size: once
cdr3_nt: TGTTCCAGCAGTTACCGCAAGGCGGGCAGATCGAACACCGCGGAGCTGTTTTTT
cdr3_aa: CSSSYRKAGRSNTAELFF

d_call: TRBD1
j_call: TRBJ2-7
v_call: TRBV20-1
clone_size: many
cdr3_nt: TGCAGTGTTAGGACAGGGGTCAACGAGCAGTACTTC
cdr3_aa: CSVRTGVNEQYF

d_call: TRBD1
j_call: TRBJ1-2
v_call: TRBV12-3/TRBV12-4
clone_size: medium-sized
cdr3_nt: TGTGCCAGCAGTTGGACAGGGAATGGCTACACCTTC
cdr3_aa: CASSWTGNGYTF

d_call: NA
j_call: TRBJ2-7
v_call: TRBV5-1
clone_size: many
cdr3_nt: TGCGCCAGCAGCTTGGGCCCCTCCCTCGCCAGGGGTTCCTACGAGCAGTACTTC
cdr3_aa: CASSLGPSLARGSYEQYF

d_call: NA
j_call: TRBJ2-5
v_call: TRBV20-1
clone_size: many
cdr3_nt: TGCAGTGCTTTGGACTGGACCAGCCAAGAGACCCAGTACTTC
cdr3_aa: CSALDWTSQETQYF

d_call: TRBD1
j_call: TRBJ1-5
v_call: TRBV20-1
clone_size: many
cdr3_nt: TGCAGTGCGGCGACAGGGCGAAATCAGCCCCAGCATTTT
cdr3_aa: CSAATGRNQPQHF

d_call: TRBD1
j_call: TRBJ2-2
v_call: TRBV10-3
clone_size: NA
cdr3_nt: TGTGCCACCAGCAGACAGGGGGCGGTTAACACCGGGGAGCTGTTTTTT
cdr3_aa: CATSRQGAVNTGELFF

d_call: NA
j_call: TRBJ2-4
v_call: TRBV5-6
clone_size: NA
cdr3_nt: TGTGCCAGCAGCCACAGGTTAGCCAAAAACATTCAGTACTTC
cdr3_aa: CASSHRLAKNIQYF

d_call: NA
j_call: TRBJ1-2
v_call: TRBV7-9
clone_size: many
cdr3_nt: TGTGCCAGCAGCTTAAATCAGGGGACCTATGGCTACACCTTC
cdr3_aa: CASSLNQGTYGYTF

d_call: NA
j_call: TRBJ2-2
v_call: TRBV19
clone_size: many
cdr3_nt: TGTGCCAGTAGGCCCGCGGGCAGGAACACCGGGGAGCTGTTTTTT
cdr3_aa: CASRPAGRNTGELFF